A selection of T cell receptor beta chains follows, all from one sample in a study of cytomegalovirus exposure and HLA in healthy donors. Sequencing was performed with immunoSEQ multiplex PCR; in TCRdb, only in-frame clones are kept and a portion is missing. The top ten clones hold around 2.5% of a sample with roughly 140,000 clones, more than 75% of them seen once. The sample taken for sequencing was PBMCs. These receptors were obtained from a woman in her late teens or twenties in good health and CMV-seropositive. The CDR3 runs from the conserved cysteine through the conserved F or W. The D gene is left open where the match is weak. Some rows mark clone size as missing; the rest say once, few, many or name a class of expanded clone.

TRBJ2-5 | TRBD2 | . | TRBV5-1 | TGCGCCAGCAGCCCAAGACTAGCGGGGGTAGAGACCCAGTACTTC | CASSPRLAGVETQYF
TRBJ1-1 | . | . | TRBV28 | TGTGCCAGCAGTCCTGGGAGGGGCACTGAAGCTTTCTTT | CASSPGRGTEAFF
TRBJ1-1 | TRBD1 | . | TRBV7-9 | TGTGCCAGCAGCTTCCAGGGGGCAACTGAAGCTTTCTTT | CASSFQGATEAFF
TRBJ1-6 | . | . | TRBV10-3 | TGTGCCATCAACGGAGTCTATAATTCACCCCTCCACTTT | CAINGVYNSPLHF
TRBJ1-2 | . | once | TRBV28 | TGTGCCAGCAGCTATCACGCCGACTACACCTTC | CASSYHADYTF
TRBJ1-3 | TRBD1 | . | TRBV5-1 | TGCGCCAGCGGGACAGAGAGCTCTGGAAACACCATATATTTT | CASGTESSGNTIYF
TRBJ2-7 | TRBD1 | . | TRBV30 | TGTGCCTGGAGGCGGACAGGGGGCGCTACCTACGAGCAGTACTTC | CAWRRTGGATYEQYF
TRBJ2-1 | TRBD2 | . | TRBV7-6 | TGTGCCAGCAGCTTAGGAGCGGGGGGATACAATGAGCAGTTCTTC | CASSLGAGGYNEQFF
TRBJ2-5 | . | few | TRBV7-8 | TGTGCCAGCAGCTTAGTTGTCCCGGAGAAAGAGACCCAGTACTTC | CASSLVVPEKETQYF
TRBJ1-6 | TRBD1 | . | TRBV30 | TGTGCCTGGAGGGGACAGATTAATTCACCCCTCCACTTT | CAWRGQINSPLHF
TRBJ2-3 | TRBD2 | . | TRBV7-8 | TGTGCCAGCAGCTTAGGTCGGGGGGTGGGGGCAGATACGCAGTATTTT | CASSLGRGVGADTQYF
TRBJ2-1 | TRBD2 | . | TRBV6-1 | TGTGCCAGCAGTGAAGCGGAAGTAGCGGGGGATAATGAGCAGTTCTTC | CASSEAEVAGDNEQFF
TRBJ2-1 | . | . | TRBV25-1 | TGTGCCAGCTCCTCGCTAGAATACAATGAGCAGTTCTTC | CASSSLEYNEQFF
TRBJ2-7 | . | . | TRBV6-1 | TGTGCCAGCAGTGGGGGGGGGAACAGGGACGAGCAGTACTTC | CASSGGGNRDEQYF
TRBJ2-1 | TRBD2 | . | TRBV9 | TGTGCCAGCAGCGGAGACCCTCTAGCGGGGGACTACAATGAGCAGTTCTTC | CASSGDPLAGDYNEQFF
TRBJ1-6 | . | . | TRBV5-4 | TGTGCCAGCAGCGTAGCCACAGGGCCTTCGGCCCTCCACTTT | CASSVATGPSALHF
TRBJ2-3 | TRBD1 | . | TRBV27 | TGTGCCAGCAGTTTTGGGGACAGTTGTTGGTCGGATACGCAGTATTTT | CASSFGDSCWSDTQYF
TRBJ2-1 | TRBD2 | . | TRBV5-6 | TGTGCCAGCAGCTTGTTTTCCGGACTAGCGAACAATGAGCAGTTCTTC | CASSLFSGLANNEQFF
TRBJ1-2 | . | . | TRBV6-1 | TGTGCCAGCAGTTACAGCTATGGCTACACCTTC | CASSYSYGYTF
TRBJ2-7 | TRBD1 | . | TRBV27 | TGTGCCAGCAGCGGACAGGGACCTTCCTACGAGCAGTACTTC | CASSGQGPSYEQYF
TRBJ2-1 | . | . | TRBV6-1 | TGTGCCAGCAGTGAAGTATTCGGGGGAATATACAATGAGCAGTTCTTC | CASSEVFGGIYNEQFF
TRBJ1-1 | . | . | TRBV12-5 | TGTGCTAGTGCCCCCGCGCAGAATCGGGGGATCGCTGAAGCTTTCTTT | CASAPAQNRGIAEAFF
TRBJ1-3 | TRBD1 | . | TRBV18 | TGTGCCAGCTCTCCCGACAGGGCAAGTCGCGGAAACACCATATATTTT | CASSPDRASRGNTIYF
TRBJ2-3 | . | once | TRBV9 | TGTGCCAGCAGCGGGGGGGTCACAGATACGCAGTATTTT | CASSGGVTDTQYF
TRBJ1-4 | . | . | TRBV6-6 | TGTGCCAGCAGTTACTATAGGGCGTCGGAGGCACTGTTTTTT | CASSYYRASEALFF
TRBJ1-3 | TRBD1 | once | TRBV30 | TGTGCCTGGAATGGGGGACAGGGAAACACCATATATTTT | CAWNGGQGNTIYF
TRBJ2-2 | . | once | TRBV28 | TGTGCCAGCAGTTTAACTAGCACCGGGGAGCTGTTTTTT | CASSLTSTGELFF
TRBJ1-4 | . | . | TRBV5-1 | TGCGCCAGCAGCTTGGGGGTCGTTTGGGGAGATGAAAAACTGTTTTTT | CASSLGVVWGDEKLFF
TRBJ2-3 | . | few | TRBV6-5 | TGTGCCAGCAGTTACTCGCCAGCGGGGACAGGAGATACGCAGTATTTT | CASSYSPAGTGDTQYF